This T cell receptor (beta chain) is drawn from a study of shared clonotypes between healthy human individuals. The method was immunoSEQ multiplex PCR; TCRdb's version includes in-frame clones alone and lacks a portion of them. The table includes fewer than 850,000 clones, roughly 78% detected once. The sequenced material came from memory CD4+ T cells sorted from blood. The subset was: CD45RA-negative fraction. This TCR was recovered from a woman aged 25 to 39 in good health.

CDR3 DNA sequence: TGTGCCAGCAGCCAAGATCGGACTAGCGGGAACAATGAGCAGTTCTTC. This codes for CASSQDRTSGNNEQFF. The V gene is TRBV14, the J gene TRBJ2-1; 12 positions match TRBD2. CDR3 length: 16 amino acids. Germline CDR1 SGHDN, CDR2 FVKESK. The V gene end was trimmed by 0 bases and the J gene end by 5 bases; junction bases not matched to a gene: 2.